This T cell receptor beta chain was documented in a study of cytomegalovirus exposure and HLA in healthy donors. About this clone: Its specificity is unknown.

Germline CDR1 is SGHNT and CDR2 is YENEEA. This CDR3 spans 13 amino acids. V was cut by 11 bases and J by 8 bases, with 18 bases left in between. Study-wide results and limits: In a later analysis, parvovirus B19, influenza, CMV and Epstein-Barr virus appeared linked to several top co-occurrence clusters. An Asian-associated ancestry cluster reportedly showed fewer N-insertions than the approximately 650-donor mean in a later analysis. It was reported that the classifier diagnosed cytomegalovirus status with high specificity and sensitivity in both the original and validation cohorts. A missense variant in DCLRE1C was later tied to TCR beta V- and J-gene trimming.

The PCR made use of 60 Vbeta and 13 Jbeta primers. Clones were sequenced by immunoSEQ multiplex PCR, and TCRdb holds only the in-frame ones, with some missing. Among about 190,000 clones, 70% to 75% were seen once, and the ten largest hold approximately 3%. The sample consisted of PBMCs. The clonotype was recovered from a woman younger than 45 in good health and CMV-seropositive. The chain carries TRBV11-3 and TRBJ1-4; tentative D call: TRBD1 (6 bases). DNA of the CDR3: TGTGCCCCATTGGGCAGGGGTGGGGAAAAACTGTTTTTT. Its translation: CAPLGRGGEKLFF. Complete variable domain (other parts from reference TRBV11-3 and TRBJ1-4): EAGVVQSPRYKIIEKKQPVAFWCNPISGHNTLYWYLQNLGQGPELLIRYENEEAVDDSQLPKDRFSAERLKGVDSTLKIQPAELGDSAVYLCAPLGRGGEKLFFGSGTQLSVL.